This entry lists 18 T cell receptor beta chains sequenced from one sample in a study of Ad26.COV2.S vaccination and SARS-CoV-2 variants. Here immunoSEQ multiplex PCR was the method, and the copy in TCRdb shows in-frame clones only, minus some. The table includes about 350,000 clones, roughly 94% detected once. Material: peripheral blood, obtained after recovery from COVID-19. The origin of the receptors is a human donor who had recovered from COVID-19.

The chain links TRBV19 to TRBJ1-1; unclear D gene. The germline V gene encodes CDR1 LNHDA and CDR2 SQIVND (reference sequence). The CDR3 has 13 residues. V gave up 6 bases and J gave up 5 bases, with 13 bases separating them. The CDR3 DNA is TGTGCCAGTAGCGAGACAATCTATACTGAAGCTTTCTTT. It encodes CASSETIYTEAFF.

This clone was seen only a few times. The chain recombines TRBV27 with TRBJ1-1; 8 bases fit TRBD1. Per germline, CDR1 MNHEY and CDR2 SMNVEV (reference sequence). The CDR3 consists of 15 residues. V gave up 4 bases and J gave up 0 bases; unmatched junction bases: 4. The CDR3 here is CASSSRTGMNTEAFF. As DNA, the CDR3 is TGTGCCAGCAGTTCAAGGACAGGGATGAACACTGAAGCTTTCTTT.

The chain employs TRBV27 and TRBJ2-3; 8 positions match TRBD2. V was clipped by 3 bases and J by 2 bases; unmatched bases: 16. The germline V gene has CDR1 MNHEY and CDR2 SMNVEV (reference sequence). The CDR3 spans 19 residues. The CDR3 sequence is CASSFGLAGSFPLTDTQYF. DNA for the CDR3: TGTGCCAGCAGTTTCGGCCTAGCGGGCTCGTTTCCGCTCACAGATACGCAGTATTTT.

The CDR3 DNA sequence: TGTGCCAGCAGTTTTTTAGCCGTGAACACTGAAGCTTTCTTT. It encodes CASSFLAVNTEAFF. V gene TRBV6-6 combines with J gene TRBJ1-1; D unclear. Germline V gene sequence: CDR1 MNHNY, CDR2 SVGAGI (reference sequence). The CDR3 spans 14 residues. V was cut by 4 bases and J by 0 bases, with 9 bases left in between.

This chain connects TRBV4-3 to TRBJ2-3; TRBD2 might be the D (5 bases). Germline V lookup: CDR1 LGHNA, CDR2 YSLEER. The CDR3 length is 16 residues. V lost 1 base, J lost 4 bases, and 15 bases lay in between. The CDR3 region is CASSQGERRAADTQYF. The CDR3 DNA reads as TGCGCCAGCAGCCAAGGGGAGCGGCGGGCGGCAGATACGCAGTATTTT.

V gene TRBV27 combines with J gene TRBJ1-1, with a tentative D call TRBD1 (6 bases). CDR1 and CDR2 from the germline V gene are MNHEY and SMNVEV (reference sequence). The CDR3 is made up of 16 amino acids. Trimming stripped 0 bases from V and 1 base from J, with 12 bases between. Here the CDR3 reads CASSLSPQGSNTEAFF. In DNA, the CDR3 is TGTGCCAGCAGTTTATCTCCCCAGGGGTCGAACACTGAAGCTTTCTTT.

This rearrangement joins TRBV4-3 to TRBJ2-2; 7 positions agree with TRBD2. This CDR3 is built from 16 residues. The germline V gene encodes CDR1 LGHNA and CDR2 YSLEER. Trimming at V came to 4 bases and at J to 7 bases, leaving 12 bases not matched to a gene. For the CDR3, the DNA is TGCGCCAGCAGCCCCGAAGGACTAGTCAATGGCGGGGAGCTGTTTTTT. It is translated as CASSPEGLVNGGELFF.

The chain joins TRBV11-3 to TRBJ1-1; D unresolved. The length of the CDR3 is 17 residues. CDR1 and CDR2 from the germline V gene are SGHNT and YENEEA. With 4 bases removed from V and 1 base from J, the gap between germline ends came to 19 bases. The CDR3 DNA reads as TGTGCCAGCAGCTCCCGGTCTCTGAAGCCAGGGAACACTGAAGCTTTCTTT. Its protein is CASSSRSLKPGNTEAFF.

The count of this clone is one. The chain couples TRBV6-1 to TRBJ2-6; tentatively, D is TRBD1 (5 bases). The germline gives CDR1 MNHNS, CDR2 SASEGT. The CDR3 is 17 residues long. Trimming left V 4 bases short and J 0 bases short, with 13 bases between. In DNA, the CDR3 is TGTGCCAGCAGTGCCAGGACAAAAAGCTCTGGGGCCAACGTCCTGACTTTC. As protein: CASSARTKSSGANVLTF.

This clone was counted once. The chain uses TRBV5-1 and TRBJ2-3, with D perhaps TRBD2 (5 bases). V lost 0 bases and J 0 bases, leaving 5 bases between the germline ends. From germline, CDR1 is SGHRS and CDR2 YFSETQ. CDR3 size: 14 residues. As DNA, the CDR3 is TGCGCCAGCAGCTTGGGGGAGAGCACAGATACGCAGTATTTT. Protein sequence: CASSLGESTDTQYF. Using reference TRBV5-1 and TRBJ2-3 for the parts outside the CDR3, the full variable domain is KAGVTQTPRYLIKTRGQQVTLSCSPISGHRSVSWYQQTPGQGLQFLFEYFSETQRNKGNFPGRFSGRQFSNSRSEMNVSTLELGDSALYLCASSLGESTDTQYFGPGTRLTVL.

This chain links TRBV6-5 with TRBJ2-5, with TRBD1 matching 7 bases. Germline lookup yields CDR1 MNHEY and CDR2 SVGAGI. Trimming took 5 bases from V and 5 from J; bases not matched to a gene: 5. The CDR3 loop spans 13 amino acids. The CDR3 loop reads CASSREGAETQYF. The CDR3 DNA reads TGTGCCAGCAGTCGAGAGGGGGCTGAGACCCAGTACTTC.

The chain combines TRBV6-6 with TRBJ1-5; 7 bases fit TRBD1. The germline V gene has CDR1 MNHNY and CDR2 SVGAGI (reference sequence). The V and J ends lost 5 bases and 2 bases, in that order; junction bases with no gene match: 15. The CDR3 sequence is 18 residues long. The chain's CDR3 is CASSPRGGSSHGNQPQHF. The CDR3 DNA sequence: TGTGCCAGCAGTCCGAGAGGGGGCAGCTCACATGGCAATCAGCCCCAGCATTTT.

The rearrangement uses TRBV6-5 and TRBJ1-1; D is ambiguous. V lost 5 bases and J 4 bases, leaving 8 bases between the germline ends. The CDR3 totals 12 residues. Germline values: CDR1 MNHEY, CDR2 SVGAGI. Here the CDR3 DNA reads TGTGCCAGCAGTCCCGGAAGCACTGAAGCTTTCTTT. This gives the protein CASSPGSTEAFF.

This sequence joins TRBV7-8 and TRBJ1-1; D remains ambiguous. This CDR3 is 16 amino acids long. Germline assignment: CDR1 SGHVS and CDR2 FQNEAQ. The V and J ends lost 4 bases and 4 bases respectively, with 19 bases between them. The CDR3 spells CASSSPRRVDSTEAFF. The DNA for the CDR3 is TGTGCCAGCAGCTCCCCTAGGCGGGTCGATAGCACTGAAGCTTTCTTT. Full variable domain (rest looked up from reference TRBV7-8 and TRBJ1-1): GAGVSQSPRYKVAKRGQDVALRCDPISGHVSLFWYQQALGQGPEFLTYFQNEAQLDKSGLPSDRFFAERPEGSVSTLKIQRTQQEDSAVYLCASSSPRRVDSTEAFFGQGTRLTVV.

The table lists this clone with many counts. The chain uses TRBV6-5 and TRBJ1-1; no definite D call. Trimming pared 0 bases from V and 10 bases from J, leaving 12 bases between. Germline V gives CDR1 MNHEY, CDR2 SVGAGI. CDR3 length: 13 residues. CDR3 sequence: CASSYSIGLLAFF. The CDR3 DNA sequence: TGTGCCAGCAGTTACTCGATCGGGCTTTTAGCTTTCTTT.

The CDR3 is CASSLATMFANTGELFF. In DNA form, the CDR3 reads TGTGCCAGCAGCTTGGCCACTATGTTCGCGAACACCGGGGAGCTGTTTTTT. This chain links TRBV5-5 with TRBJ2-2; D uncertain. The CDR3 runs 17 residues. Germline V gene data show CDR1 as SGHKS and CDR2 as YYEKEE (reference sequence). The ends were cut back, 0 bases at V and 0 bases at J, with 12 bases in the middle.

V and J are TRBV9 and TRBJ1-5, with a weak D call TRBD1 (5 bases). Trimming removed 0 bases at V and 0 bases at J, with 7 bases between. Looked up from germline, CDR1 is SGDLS and CDR2 is YYNGEE. The CDR3 is 15 amino acids. CDR3 bases: TGTGCCAGCAGCGTAGAGGGGCTTAGCAATCAGCCCCAGCATTTT. Amino acid sequence: CASSVEGLSNQPQHF.

The chain uses TRBV5-6 and TRBJ2-1; maybe TRBD2 (7 bases). V lost 7 bases and J lost 9, with 20 bases in between. Germline V gene lookup returns CDR1 SGHDT and CDR2 YYEEEE. The CDR3 totals 14 residues. CDR3 sequence (DNA): TGTGCCAGCCGCCCAGGTGGGGGGGCCTTTGAGCAGTTCTTC. Residues: CASRPGGGAFEQFF.